This T cell receptor beta chain was captured in a study of T cell repertoires in cytomegalovirus infection. Overall study: Matching HLA type, along with CMV infection, was indicated by public TCR beta signatures.

Via MiXCR, TCRdb re-called the reads, giving one row per CDR3 protein. Among hundreds of thousands of distinct CDR3 sequences listed, 11% were seen once. The CDR3 covers 14 residues. The J segment lost 9 bases and the V segment lost 5 bases, leaving 11 bases of the junction unmatched. Germline CDR1 is SEHNR and CDR2 is FQNEAQ (reference sequence). General study points: HLA-C-restricted CMV clonotypes gave the most frequent clonotype in two of eight donors.

This clonotype was detected ten times or more. Its antigen is not known. The chain combines TRBV7-9 with TRBJ2-5, with 8 nucleotides matching TRBD2. Material: PBMCs. The sequence derives from a human donor in good health (CMV status not recorded). Some clones in this sample may be carry-over from other donors' samples. The CDR3 sequence: CASSILAGSGAQYF. The CDR3 coding sequence is TGTGCCAGCAGCATTCTAGCGGGCTCCGGTGCCCAGTACTTC.